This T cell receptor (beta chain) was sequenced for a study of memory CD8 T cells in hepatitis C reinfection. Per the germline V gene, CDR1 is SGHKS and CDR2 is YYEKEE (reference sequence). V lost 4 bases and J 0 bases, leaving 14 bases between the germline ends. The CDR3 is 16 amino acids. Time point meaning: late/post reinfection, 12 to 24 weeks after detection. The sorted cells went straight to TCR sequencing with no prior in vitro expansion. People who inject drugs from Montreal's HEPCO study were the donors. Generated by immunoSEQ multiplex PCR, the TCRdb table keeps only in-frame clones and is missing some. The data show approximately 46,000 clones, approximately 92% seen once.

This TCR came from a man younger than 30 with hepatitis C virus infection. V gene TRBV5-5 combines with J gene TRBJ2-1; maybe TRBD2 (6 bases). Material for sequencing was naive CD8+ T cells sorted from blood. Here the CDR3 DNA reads TGTGCCAGCAGCCAGGTCCCGGGGGACTCCTACAATGAGCAGTTCTTC. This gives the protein CASSQVPGDSYNEQFF. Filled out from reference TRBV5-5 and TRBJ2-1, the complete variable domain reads DAGVTQSPTHLIKTRGQQVTLRCSPISGHKSVSWYQQVLGQGPQFIFQYYEKEERGRGNFPDRFSARQFPNYSSELNVNALLLGDSALYLCASSQVPGDSYNEQFFGPGTRLTVL.